Below, 5 T cell receptor beta chains from the same sample are listed, as sequenced in a study of shared clonotypes between healthy human individuals. CD45RO-negative, CCR7-positively selected cells formed the naive CD8 fraction, excluding terminally differentiated effector memory CD45RA+ cells. The method was immunoSEQ multiplex PCR; TCRdb's version includes in-frame clones alone and lacks a portion of them. The sample lists millions of clones; roughly 94% were seen once. Sample: naive CD8+ T cells sorted from blood. Every receptor here comes from a man aged 18 to 30 in good health.

The chain uses TRBV11-1 and TRBJ2-7, with D perhaps being TRBD1 or TRBD2 (7 bases each). Looked up from germline, CDR1 is SGHAT and CDR2 is FQDESV (reference sequence). Trimming shortened V by 3 bases and J by 5 bases, and 14 bases separated the two germline ends. The CDR3 extends over 14 amino acids. In DNA form, the CDR3 reads TGTGCCAGCAGCTTTCAGGGGGGGATTGACGAGCAGTACTTC. Residues: CASSFQGGIDEQYF. Variable domain in full (rest from reference TRBV11-1 and TRBJ2-7): EAEVAQSPRYKITEKSQAVAFWCDPISGHATLYWYRQILGQGPELLVQFQDESVVDDSQLPKDRFSAERLKGVDSTLKIQPAELGDSAMYLCASSFQGGIDEQYFGPGTRLTVT.

The V gene is TRBV28, the J gene TRBJ1-2, with D possibly TRBD1 on 5 matching bases. There are 17 residues in the CDR3. Per germline, CDR1 MDHEN and CDR2 SYDVKM. Trimming shortened V by 5 bases and J by 2 bases, and 21 bases separated the two germline ends. The CDR3 is CASSPLQGFSPNYGYTF. The CDR3 DNA follows: TGTGCCAGCAGTCCCTTGCAGGGATTTTCTCCCAACTATGGCTACACCTTC.

The rearrangement links TRBV6-6 to TRBJ1-6; no clear D gene. The CDR3 extends over 14 amino acids. Germline-derived CDR1 and CDR2 are MNHNY and SVGAGI (reference sequence). V gave up 8 bases and J gave up 7 bases, with 15 bases separating them. The CDR3 nucleotides read TGTGCCAGCGGGCAGGCTTCGATCAATTCACCCCTCCACTTT. It is translated as CASGQASINSPLHF.

The rearrangement joins TRBV6-5 to TRBJ2-3; 9 bases fit TRBD1. Germline loops: CDR1 MNHEY, CDR2 SVGAGI. The CDR3 contains 15 residues. V was clipped by 4 bases and J by 3 bases; unmatched bases: 5. CDR3 in amino acids: CASSSDRGGTDTQYF. The DNA for the CDR3 is TGTGCCAGCAGTTCGGACAGGGGAGGGACAGATACGCAGTATTTT.

J is TRBJ2-2 and V is TRBV28, with D uncertain. CDR3 size: 13 residues. The ends were cut back, 8 bases at V and 3 bases at J, with 10 bases in the middle. The germline gives CDR1 MDHEN, CDR2 SYDVKM. The CDR3, as DNA: TGTGCCAGCGGCGCACCGGACACCGGGGAGCTGTTTTTT. It codes for CASGAPDTGELFF. Full variable domain (rest looked up from reference TRBV28 and TRBJ2-2): DVKVTQSSRYLVKRTGEKVFLECVQDMDHENMFWYRQDPGLGLRLIYFSYDVKMKEKGDIPEGYSVSREKKERFSLILESASTNQTSMYLCASGAPDTGELFFGEGSRLTVL.